What follows are 18 T cell receptor beta chains derived from one specimen sequenced in a study of cytomegalovirus exposure and HLA in healthy donors. Both 60 Vbeta primers and 13 Jbeta primers went into the PCR. TCRdb's copy holds only in-frame clones and misses some; the assay was immunoSEQ multiplex PCR. The sample carries 65,000 to 85,000 clones, 65% to 70% recorded once. Specimen: PBMCs. These receptors were obtained from a woman aged 25-40 years in good health and CMV-seronegative.

This clone has only one observation. This CDR3 reads CASSFGTSGGRAQYF. The CDR3 DNA reads TGCGCCAGCAGCTTCGGGACTAGCGGGGGGAGGGCGCAGTATTTT. The chain couples TRBV5-1 to TRBJ2-3; 15 bases agree with TRBD2. Germline V CDR1 and CDR2: SGHRS, YFSETQ. After removal of 2 bases from V and 10 bases from J, the junction contained 5 bases not matched to a gene. The CDR3 spans 15 residues.

The genes are TRBV7-6 and TRBJ2-2, with D perhaps matching TRBD2 (6 bases). Germline V gene sequence: CDR1 SGHVS, CDR2 FNYEAQ. The V gene lost 0 bases and the J gene lost 0 bases, with 8 bases spanning the gap. The CDR3 extends over 16 amino acids. The CDR3 sequence: CASSLASGSNTGELFF. The CDR3, as DNA: TGTGCCAGCAGCTTAGCGAGCGGGTCGAACACCGGGGAGCTGTTTTTT.

The V call is TRBV4-3, the J call TRBJ1-1, with D possibly TRBD1 on 5 matching bases. Germline V gene data show CDR1 as LGHNA and CDR2 as YSLEER. V lost 0 bases, J lost 7 bases, and 18 bases lay in between. The CDR3 sequence is 16 residues long. The CDR3 DNA reads TGCGCCAGCAGCCAAGAGGGAGGGGCCAGGGCGAATGAAGCTTTCTTT. Protein product: CASSQEGGARANEAFF.

V usage is TRBV29-1 and J usage is TRBJ2-1; D may be TRBD2 (5 bases). This CDR3 comprises 12 residues. The germline V and J ends were trimmed by 4 bases and 4 bases, with 8 bases remaining between them. CDR1 is SQVTM, CDR2 ANQGSEA, per germline. CDR3 protein: CSVVGLYNEQFF. The CDR3 DNA is TGCAGCGTTGTTGGACTTTACAATGAGCAGTTCTTC.

The chain couples TRBV12-5 to TRBJ2-7; D might be TRBD2 (7 bases). Trimming took 0 bases from V and 6 from J, leaving 9 bases between them. The CDR3 has 13 residues. In germline, CDR1 is LGHNT, CDR2 FRNRAP. Here the CDR3 reads CASGLVGGREQYF. In DNA form, the CDR3 reads TGTGCTAGTGGTTTGGTGGGGGGGCGCGAGCAGTACTTC.

V usage is TRBV6-5 and J usage is TRBJ1-2, with D possibly matching TRBD1 (5 bases). The CDR3 extends over 12 amino acids. The V gene's germline CDR1 is MNHEY and CDR2 SVGAGI. Trimming shortened V by 8 bases and J by 7 bases, and 14 bases separated the two germline ends. This CDR3 is CASEQAGGGYTF. The DNA for the CDR3 is TGTGCCAGCGAACAGGCCGGCGGTGGCTACACCTTC.

The chain links TRBV4-2 to TRBJ2-6; 10 bases line up with TRBD1. CDR1 and CDR2 (germline): LGHNA, YNFKEQ. This CDR3 is built from 18 residues. With V trimmed by 2 bases and J by 0 bases, 4 bases remained unmatched. The CDR3 DNA follows: TGTGCCAGCAGCCAAAGACAGGGGGCAAGCTCTGGGGCCAACGTCCTGACTTTC. As protein: CASSQRQGASSGANVLTF.

V and J are TRBV18 and TRBJ1-1; TRBD1 matches 8 bases. Trimming cost V 5 bases and J 6 bases; bases outside gene matches: 8. The CDR3 totals 14 residues. Germline CDR1 reads KGHSH; CDR2 reads LQKENI. This chain's CDR3 is CASSALQGEAEAFF. The CDR3 DNA follows: TGTGCCAGCTCAGCACTACAGGGGGAGGCTGAAGCTTTCTTT. The whole variable domain, remainder taken from reference TRBV18 and TRBJ1-1, is NAGVMQNPRHLVRRRGQEARLRCSPMKGHSHVYWYRQLPEEGLKFMVYLQKENIIDESGMPKERFSAEFPKEGPSILRIQQVVRGDSAAYFCASSALQGEAEAFFGQGTRLTVV.

The chain uses TRBV2 and TRBJ2-5; 12 bases map to TRBD2. With the DNA end fitting TRBJ2-7 better, the J assignment may be wrong. The length of the CDR3 is 15 residues. Germline V gene data show CDR1 as SNHLY and CDR2 as FYNNEI. CDR3 sequence (DNA): TGTGCCAGCGGGGCCGGACTAGCGGGGTCCTACGAGCAGTACTTC. Residues: CASGAGLAGSYEQYF.

V and J are TRBV7-9 and TRBJ1-3; no firm D call. Deletions cut 0 bases from V and 4 bases from J, with 7 bases between. Germline V CDR1 and CDR2: SEHNR, FQNEAQ (reference sequence). This CDR3 comprises 14 residues. The CDR3 nucleotides read TGTGCCAGCAGCTTAGCAAGGGAGGGAAACACCATATATTTT. Encoded protein: CASSLAREGNTIYF.

The rearrangement uses TRBV23-1 and TRBJ2-7; maybe TRBD1 (6 bases). TRBV23-1 is an ORF; its function is uncertain. V lost 0 bases and J 4 bases, leaving 13 bases between the germline ends. This CDR3 has 15 residues. CDR3 amino acids: CASSQSPDRAYEQYF. The CDR3 DNA sequence: TGCGCCAGCAGTCAATCTCCGGACAGAGCATACGAGCAGTACTTC.

The chain carries TRBV2 and TRBJ1-5; TRBD1 matches at 11 bases. The length of the CDR3 is 15 residues. After removal of 5 bases from V and 7 bases from J, the junction contained 7 bases not matched to a gene. Germline CDR1 is SNHLY and CDR2 is FYNNEI. The CDR3 sequence is CASSYGTGGYQPQHF. As DNA, the CDR3 is TGTGCCAGCAGTTACGGGACAGGGGGTTACCAGCCCCAGCATTTT.

The V and J genes are TRBV30 and TRBJ1-2, with a tentative D call TRBD1 (6 bases). Trimming took off 3 bases at V and 2 bases at J, with 16 bases between the two ends. The CDR3 sequence is 15 residues long. CDR1 and CDR2 from the germline V gene are GTSNPN and SVGIG (reference sequence). CDR3 DNA sequence: TGTGCCTGGAGAAGTTTTGGACAGCTAAACTATGGCTACACCTTC. Protein sequence: CAWRSFGQLNYGYTF.

The CDR3 DNA reads as TGTGCCTGGAGTCCCGGGTCCTATCACTATGGCTACACCTTC. Translating it yields CAWSPGSYHYGYTF. V gene TRBV30 combines with J gene TRBJ1-2; no definite D call. Germline CDR1 GTSNPN, CDR2 SVGIG (reference sequence). The CDR3 extends over 14 amino acids. Trimming removed 2 bases at V and 3 bases at J, with 13 bases between.

The chain carries TRBV14 and TRBJ1-5; 8 positions match TRBD1. This CDR3 contains 19 residues. The J segment lost 0 bases and the V segment lost 0 bases, leaving 10 bases of the junction unmatched. Germline CDR1 reads SGHDN; CDR2 reads FVKESK. As DNA, the CDR3 is TGTGCCAGCAGCCAAGATCGGGGGACAGGCCTATATAGCAATCAGCCCCAGCATTTT. The encoded protein is CASSQDRGTGLYSNQPQHF.

The V gene is TRBV2, the J gene TRBJ1-1; 10 positions match TRBD1. Germline CDR1 SNHLY, CDR2 FYNNEI. The V segment lost 8 bases and the J segment 0 bases; nucleotides outside the gene matches: 9. The CDR3 extends over 16 amino acids. CDR3 amino acids: CASRPGQGIMNTEAFF. Written as DNA, the CDR3 is TGTGCCAGCCGTCCGGGACAGGGGATCATGAACACTGAAGCTTTCTTT.

The chain has TRBV9 and TRBJ1-4; 7 nucleotides match TRBD1. This CDR3 is built from 17 residues. Trimming took 3 bases from V and 4 from J; bases not matched to a gene: 12. Germline CDR1 and CDR2: SGDLS and YYNGEE. The CDR3 region is CASSAGVPGQINEKLFF. As DNA, the CDR3 is TGTGCCAGCAGCGCTGGGGTACCGGGACAGATTAATGAAAAACTGTTTTTT.

This clone was picked up one time. V usage is TRBV19 and J usage is TRBJ2-1; D is possibly TRBD2 (6 bases). CDR1 is LNHDA and CDR2 is SQIVND in the germline V gene (reference sequence). The CDR3 loop spans 16 amino acids. V dropped 6 bases and J dropped 0 bases, with 15 bases sitting between them. The CDR3 region has the DNA TGTGCCAGTAGACCATTACGCGGGAACTCCTACAATGAGCAGTTCTTC. Translated, it gives CASRPLRGNSYNEQFF.